What follows describes a single T cell receptor (beta chain). This clone's antigen is unknown. No qualities accompany the bases; no much larger clone lies one base away. TCRbeta CDR3 regions were amplified from genomic DNA using the immunoSEQ Assay, a bias-controlled multiplex PCR. On the study's bioinformatics: Nucleated cell counts per sample were estimated from amplification of reference gene primers within the assay. To quantify the absolute abundance of each unique TCRbeta CDR3 rearrangement, sequence reads were collapsed and filtered. Productive Simpson clonality was computed per sample as the square root of Simpson's diversity index over productive rearrangements. This is the immuneACCESS table as TCRdb keeps it, with only in-frame sequences that have V and J called. A part of the clones is gone; compared with another copy, unresolved V genes explain less than half, and the rest is unexplained. From that table come the V and J calls and clone size; the DNA was used to work out D and trimming. This sample gives 40,000 to 50,000 clones in total; around four fifths of them show up just once. The top ten clones comprise about 48% of the sample.

V and J are truncated by 1 base and 3 bases respectively, leaving an intervening sequence of 9 bases. Taken from cysteine to phenylalanine, the CDR3 has 14 residues. CDR3 DNA only is kept here, 42 bases in frame from base 1. Based on the germline V gene (reference sequence), the CDR1 and CDR2 sequences are LGHDT and YNNKEL. This sample was included in a study of blood T cell repertoires in COVID-19 (TCRdb year 2020). About the full investigation: Collaborator samples came from the United States, Italy and Spain and covered acute and convalescent phases of COVID-19. Samples were obtained from the ongoing ImmuneRACE study (first 160 participants) and from over 1,000 subjects provided by 6 global collaborators. Where HLA class I and class II types were available, the types were taken from metadata supplied by the sample provider, not from assay-based typing. The repertoires were made available in a free public database intended to serve as a resource for research on the immune response to SARS-CoV-2. Sample metadata almost always included a de-identified subject ID, COVID-19 status, age in years and sex. The prospective study material was composed of cDNA or gDNA derived from T cells, B-cell-depleted T cells, or PBMCs. Subjects who had been exposed to COVID-19, were actively infected with it, or had recovered from it provided the deeply sampled blood TCRbeta repertoires that made up the dataset.

Whole blood was collected in K2EDTA tubes by collaborating institutions according to the institutions' own protocols. Collaborator samples were shipped for TCRbeta analysis as frozen whole blood, isolated PBMCs, or DNA extracted from either sample type. Broader findings and caveats from the paper: Clinical and demographic metadata were provided uncurated, with the amount varying by source and participant.

The receptor chain draws on TRBV3-1 (or the pseudogene TRBV3-2) and TRBJ1-1; perhaps TRBD1 is the D gene, with 5 bases matching. Input material: peripheral blood. This sequence was found in a woman older than 75 with acute or convalescent COVID-19. The CDR3 loop reads CASSQGQGDTEAFF. The DNA is as follows: TGTGCCAGCAGCCAAGGGCAGGGTGACACTGAAGCTTTCTTT.